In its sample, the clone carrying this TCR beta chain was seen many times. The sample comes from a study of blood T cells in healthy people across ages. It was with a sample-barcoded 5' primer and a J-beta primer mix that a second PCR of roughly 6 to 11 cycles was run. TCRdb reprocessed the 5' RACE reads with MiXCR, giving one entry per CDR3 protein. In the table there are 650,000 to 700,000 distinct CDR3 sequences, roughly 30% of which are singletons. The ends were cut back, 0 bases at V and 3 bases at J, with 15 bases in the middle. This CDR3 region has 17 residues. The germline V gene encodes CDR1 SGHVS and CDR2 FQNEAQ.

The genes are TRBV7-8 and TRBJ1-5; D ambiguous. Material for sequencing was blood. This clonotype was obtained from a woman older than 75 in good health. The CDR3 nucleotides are TGTGCCAGCAGCTTAGCGCGGAGGAAGGTGGACAATCAGCCCCAGCATTTT. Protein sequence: CASSLARRKVDNQPQHF.